This passage covers 21 T cell receptor beta chains from one sample sequenced in a study of cytomegalovirus exposure and HLA in healthy donors. This PCR relied on a set of 60 Vbeta primers and 13 Jbeta primers. Sequencing used immunoSEQ multiplex PCR; TCRdb keeps in-frame clones, though not all of them. The sample records 170,000 or so clones, roughly 80% being singletons. Sample: PBMCs. The receptors shown here come from a boy younger than 10 in good health and CMV-seronegative.

This sequence joins TRBV15 and TRBJ1-1; D remains unclear. There are 19 residues in the CDR3. V was clipped by 0 bases and J by 2 bases, with 22 bases between them. Germline loops: CDR1 LNHNV, CDR2 YYDKDF (reference sequence). This chain's CDR3 is CATSRDMVTQASINTEAFF. The CDR3 coding sequence is TGTGCCACCAGCAGAGATATGGTAACCCAGGCCTCTATAAACACTGAAGCTTTCTTT.

This chain connects TRBV5-1 to TRBJ2-3, with 8 positions matching TRBD2. From germline, CDR1 is SGHRS and CDR2 YFSETQ. This CDR3 is 15 amino acids long. Unmatched junction bases numbered 5, after V lost 4 bases and J lost 1 base. Here the CDR3 reads CASSPSGSRTDTQYF. In DNA form, the CDR3 reads TGCGCCAGCAGCCCCAGCGGGAGCCGCACAGATACGCAGTATTTT.

About this clone: Within the sample, other DNA sequences also encode this same CDR3. The chain carries TRBV4-1 and TRBJ1-5; no clear D. This CDR3 has 13 amino acids. Trimming took 0 bases from V and 5 from J, leaving 5 bases between them. Germline values: CDR1 MGHRA, CDR2 YSYEKL. The CDR3 nucleotides read TGCGCCAGCAGCCAAGATCGGGATCAGCCCCAGCATTTT. As protein: CASSQDRDQPQHF.

V usage is TRBV18 and J usage is TRBJ2-3, with TRBD2 identical over 9 bases. Unmatched junction bases numbered 6, after V lost 2 bases and J lost 3 bases. This CDR3 spans 16 amino acids. Germline-derived CDR1 and CDR2 are KGHSH and LQKENI. The CDR3 protein is CASSPFSGRGTDTQYF. For the CDR3, the DNA is TGTGCCAGCTCACCATTTAGCGGGAGAGGTACAGATACGCAGTATTTT.

J is TRBJ2-3 and V is TRBV6-6; D is unclear. CDR3 length equals 15 residues. The V end lost 0 bases, the J end lost 1 base, and 8 bases lay between the germline ends. CDR1 is MNHNY and CDR2 is SVGAGI in the germline V gene (reference sequence). The CDR3 DNA is TGTGCCAGCAGTTACTCTCGGGTTCGCACAGATACGCAGTATTTT. Translated, it gives CASSYSRVRTDTQYF.

The rearrangement uses TRBV28 and TRBJ1-2; 7 nucleotides agree with TRBD1. Germline-derived CDR1 and CDR2 are MDHEN and SYDVKM. CDR3 length equals 13 residues. The V segment lost 5 bases and the J segment 4 bases; nucleotides outside the gene matches: 4. The CDR3 region is CASSPGTVYGYTF. The CDR3 nucleotides read TGTGCCAGCAGTCCTGGGACAGTCTATGGCTACACCTTC.

The chain carries TRBV5-6 and TRBJ2-7, with 7 positions matching TRBD1. J lost 2 bases, V lost 7 bases, and 12 bases had no gene match. This CDR3 is built from 15 residues. CDR1 and CDR2 from the germline V gene are SGHDT and YYEEEE. In DNA form, the CDR3 reads TGTGCCAGCGCCCTAGTGGGACAGTCACCCTACGAGCAGTACTTC. As protein: CASALVGQSPYEQYF.

In its sample, this clone was seen once. The chain links TRBV4-1 to TRBJ1-2, with TRBD1 matching 8 bases. The trim removed 1 base at V and 3 bases at J, leaving 7 bases unmatched. The CDR3 is 16 residues long. Germline CDR1 and CDR2: MGHRA and YSYEKL. The CDR3 coding sequence is TGCGCCAGCAGCCAAGGACAGGGGAGCCGGGACTATGGCTACACCTTC. Encoded protein: CASSQGQGSRDYGYTF.

This chain uses TRBV2 with TRBJ2-3; 8 bases are shared with TRBD2. Looked up from germline, CDR1 is SNHLY and CDR2 is FYNNEI. V lost 2 bases and J lost 7; bases outside the gene matches: 8. The CDR3 is made up of 15 amino acids. This chain's CDR3 is CASSERSGSGNTQYF. The DNA for the CDR3 is TGTGCCAGCAGTGAAAGGAGCGGGAGTGGGAATACGCAGTATTTT.

V usage is TRBV19 and J usage is TRBJ2-1, with D tentatively TRBD2 (6 bases). The germline CDR1 and CDR2 sequences are LNHDA and SQIVND (reference sequence). The CDR3 loop spans 16 amino acids. Trimming stripped 3 bases from V and 1 base from J, with 13 bases between. CDR3 sequence (DNA): TGTGCCAGTAGTATTAACCACGGGAGATCCTACAATGAGCAGTTCTTC. Amino acids: CASSINHGRSYNEQFF.

The rearrangement uses TRBV10-2 and TRBJ1-4; 7 nucleotides match TRBD1. V was clipped by 9 bases and J by 0 bases; unmatched bases: 7. Germline V gene lookup returns CDR1 WSHSY and CDR2 SAAADI. The length of the CDR3 is 15 residues. CDR3: CASLGTAATNEKLFF. The CDR3 nucleotides are TGCGCCAGTCTCGGGACAGCCGCAACTAATGAAAAACTGTTTTTT.

This sequence joins TRBV19 and TRBJ2-3; 7 bases map to TRBD2. The ends lost 7 bases at V and 2 bases at J; junction bases unmatched: 15. Germline assignment: CDR1 LNHDA and CDR2 SQIVND (reference sequence). The CDR3 length is 17 residues. The CDR3 DNA reads as TGTGCCAGTAAATTGCGCACGGCTAGCGGATTCACAGATACGCAGTATTTT. Protein: CASKLRTASGFTDTQYF.

The CDR3 here is CASSPVQETYYEQYF. In nucleotides, the CDR3 is TGTGCCAGCAGCCCCGTGCAAGAAACATACTACGAGCAGTACTTC. The chain recombines TRBV11-2 with TRBJ2-7; no clear D gene. Germline V CDR1 and CDR2: SGHAT, FQNNGV. V lost 5 bases to trimming and J lost 3 bases, with 17 bases between them. The CDR3 length is 15 residues.

The chain combines TRBV13 with TRBJ2-7; 7 nucleotides line up with TRBD1. The germline CDR1 and CDR2 sequences are PRHDT and FYEKMQ (reference sequence). CDR3 length: 16 residues. V was clipped by 1 base and J by 2 bases; unmatched bases: 8. The CDR3 DNA follows: TGTGCCAGCAGCTTAGAGACAGGGTCCCCTCCCTACGAGCAGTACTTC. Its translation: CASSLETGSPPYEQYF.

This chain connects TRBV10-3 to TRBJ2-3, with 12 positions matching TRBD2. V dropped 3 bases and J dropped 0; count of bases not matched to a gene: 10. The CDR3 has 19 residues. The germline CDR1 and CDR2 sequences are ENHRY and SYGVKD. The CDR3 reads CAISDVSGLAGSSTDTQYF. The CDR3, as DNA: TGTGCCATCAGTGATGTCTCGGGACTAGCGGGTTCTAGCACAGATACGCAGTATTTT.

V and J are TRBV27 and TRBJ2-5; TRBD2 matches 10 bases. J lost 4 bases, V lost 5 bases, and 7 bases had no gene match. The CDR3 consists of 15 residues. The germline V gene encodes CDR1 MNHEY and CDR2 SMNVEV (reference sequence). CDR3 loop: CASSPSGRLVETQYF. Here the CDR3 DNA reads TGTGCCAGCAGTCCTAGCGGGAGACTGGTAGAGACCCAGTACTTC.

This clone occurred a few times. This chain uses TRBV28 with TRBJ1-2, with TRBD1 identical over 8 bases. The CDR3 has 13 amino acids. CDR1 and CDR2 from the germline V gene are MDHEN and SYDVKM. J was trimmed by 7 bases and V by 7 bases; bases with no gene match: 8. CDR3 sequence: CASTPDREIGYTF. In DNA, the CDR3 is TGTGCCAGCACCCCGGACAGGGAAATTGGCTACACCTTC.

V and J are TRBV19 and TRBJ2-1, with 13 bases that match TRBD2. Germline CDR1 and CDR2: LNHDA and SQIVND (reference sequence). The CDR3 has 18 amino acids. V lost 7 bases and J lost 0; bases outside the gene matches: 9. The CDR3: CASKGTSGAGHSYNEQFF. For the CDR3, the DNA is TGTGCCAGTAAGGGGACTAGCGGGGCTGGTCACTCCTACAATGAGCAGTTCTTC.

Only a few counts were recorded for this clone. The chain couples TRBV27 to TRBJ1-1; D perhaps matches TRBD1 (6 bases). Germline V gene lookup returns CDR1 MNHEY and CDR2 SMNVEV (reference sequence). CDR3 length equals 15 residues. Trimming took off 6 bases at V and 2 bases at J, with 16 bases between the two ends. The CDR3 DNA is TGTGCCAGCAGCCGACTGGACAGCCTAAACACTGAAGCTTTCTTT. Residues: CASSRLDSLNTEAFF.

This clone was recorded only once. The CDR3 nucleotides read TGTGCCAGCACCCCTCGGGTCCCCGGGGAGCTGTTTTTT. This codes for CASTPRVPGELFF. The chain employs TRBV2 and TRBJ2-2; no reliable D call. The CDR3 length is 13 residues. V lost 7 bases and J lost 6, with 12 bases in between. Germline loops: CDR1 SNHLY, CDR2 FYNNEI.

This rearrangement joins TRBV2 to TRBJ2-7, with 12 bases that match TRBD2. CDR1 is SNHLY and CDR2 is FYNNEI in the germline V gene. CDR3 length equals 15 residues. With 7 bases clipped from V and 2 bases from J, the junction kept 6 bases outside the gene matches. The CDR3 nucleotides read TGTGCCAGCACCCTACGACTAGCGGGAGCCTACGAGCAGTACTTC. Amino acid sequence: CASTLRLAGAYEQYF.